This entry lists 7 T cell receptor beta chains sequenced from one sample in a study of T cell changes during pregnancy in multiple sclerosis. Produced via immunoSEQ multiplex PCR; TCRdb's table is partial and in-frame only. This sample yields 50,000 or so clones, of which almost 95% are seen a single time; under 0.3% belongs to the top ten. The input for sequencing was CD4+ T cells from peripheral blood mononuclear cells, taken in the third trimester of pregnancy. These receptor sequences come from a female donor with multiple sclerosis, enrolled in a pregnancy study.

This chain connects TRBV5-1 to TRBJ1-3; a weak D match, TRBD1 (5 bases). V was clipped by 0 bases and J by 4 bases, with 14 bases between them. CDR3 size: 16 residues. Germline V gives CDR1 SGHRS, CDR2 YFSETQ. CDR3 sequence (DNA): TGCGCCAGCAGCTTGGGTTCCAGGGTGGACGGAAACACCATATATTTT. Encoded protein: CASSLGSRVDGNTIYF.

This sequence joins TRBV20-1 and TRBJ1-6; 7 bases are a match to TRBD1. V lost 8 bases to trimming and J lost 13 bases; unmatched junction nucleotides: 8. The CDR3 is 11 residues long. CDR1 DFQATT and CDR2 SNEGSKA come from the germline V gene (reference sequence). CDR3: CSTYRTGPLHF. CDR3 coding DNA: TGCAGTACCTACCGGACAGGCCCCCTCCACTTT.

The V call is TRBV4-1, the J call TRBJ2-1; 9 bases align to TRBD1. Germline CDR1 and CDR2: MGHRA and YSYEKL. The J segment lost 6 bases and the V segment lost 1 base, leaving 13 bases of the junction unmatched. The CDR3 is 18 amino acids. The CDR3 loop reads CASSQVVGRQGGLNEQFF. The CDR3 nucleotides read TGCGCCAGCAGCCAAGTGGTGGGCCGACAGGGGGGACTCAATGAGCAGTTCTTC.

The chain recombines TRBV27 with TRBJ2-2; possibly TRBD1 for D (6 bases). This CDR3 spans 12 amino acids. Germline V gives CDR1 MNHEY, CDR2 SMNVEV (reference sequence). V lost 4 bases, J lost 6 bases, and 6 bases lay in between. The CDR3 DNA reads TGTGCCAGCAGTTGGACAGCCGGGGAGCTGTTTTTT. This translates into CASSWTAGELFF.

This chain links TRBV5-1 with TRBJ2-1; the D gene is possibly TRBD2 (6 bases). With 3 bases removed from V and 6 bases from J, the gap between germline ends came to 13 bases. Germline V gene data show CDR1 as SGHRS and CDR2 as YFSETQ. The CDR3 has 14 residues. The DNA for the CDR3 is TGCGCCAGCAGCTCAGGAGGGCCCGGCAATGAGCAGTTCTTC. It yields the protein CASSSGGPGNEQFF.

The chain couples TRBV5-4 to TRBJ2-3; TRBD2 matches 8 bases. This CDR3 is built from 16 residues. V dropped 4 bases and J dropped 6; count of bases not matched to a gene: 13. Germline lookup yields CDR1 SGHNT and CDR2 YYREEE (reference sequence). CDR3 sequence (DNA): TGTGCCAGCAGCCTAGCTTCCGGGAGGGCCGCGGATACGCAGTATTTT. Its protein product is CASSLASGRAADTQYF.

The chain links TRBV5-1 to TRBJ1-1; 8 bases map to TRBD1. Germline loops: CDR1 SGHRS, CDR2 YFSETQ. CDR3 length: 15 residues. Trimming removed 3 bases from V and 4 bases from J; junction bases left unmatched: 8. The CDR3 sequence is CASSSTNTGGTEAFF. The CDR3 nucleotides read TGCGCCAGCAGCTCTACAAACACAGGGGGCACTGAAGCTTTCTTT. The full variable domain, with the rest looked up from reference TRBV5-1 and TRBJ1-1, is KAGVTQTPRYLIKTRGQQVTLSCSPISGHRSVSWYQQTPGQGLQFLFEYFSETQRNKGNFPGRFSGRQFSNSRSEMNVSTLELGDSALYLCASSSTNTGGTEAFFGQGTRLTVV.